Below, 7 T cell receptor beta chains from the same sample are listed, as sequenced in a study of cytomegalovirus exposure and HLA in healthy donors. 60 Vbeta and 13 Jbeta primers were used in PCR. Here immunoSEQ multiplex PCR was the method, and the copy in TCRdb shows in-frame clones only, minus some. This specimen shows roughly 100,000 clones; the ten leading clones hold around 3.5%. Source material: PBMCs. These receptors were obtained from a man between 35 and 55 years old in good health and CMV-seronegative.

V gene TRBV5-1 combines with J gene TRBJ1-2; D may be TRBD1 (5 bases). The V end was cut by 5 bases, the J end by 2 bases, with 16 bases between. This CDR3 has 15 amino acids. Per germline, CDR1 SGHRS and CDR2 YFSETQ. CDR3 sequence reads: CASRSGRGTNYGYTF. The CDR3 DNA follows: TGCGCCAGCAGATCTGGTAGGGGAACAAACTATGGCTACACCTTC.

The DNA for the CDR3 is TGCGCCAGCAGCTCCAAGGGGGATTACACCGGGGAGCTGTTTTTT. Residues: CASSSKGDYTGELFF. This chain connects TRBV5-1 to TRBJ2-2, with a weak D call TRBD1 (6 bases). V lost 3 bases and J 3 bases, leaving 12 bases between the germline ends. The CDR3 is 15 residues long. Looked up from germline, CDR1 is SGHRS and CDR2 is YFSETQ.

The J gene is TRBJ2-1, the V gene TRBV9; 12 bases align to TRBD2. The germline CDR1 and CDR2 sequences are SGDLS and YYNGEE. Losses at the gene ends were 3 bases for V and 7 bases for J; bases not matched to a gene: 8. This CDR3 is 16 amino acids long. Written as DNA, the CDR3 is TGTGCCAGCAGCGCGGGGGCTAGCGGGGGGGCAAATGAGCAGTTCTTC. This codes for CASSAGASGGANEQFF. The full variable domain, with the rest looked up from reference TRBV9 and TRBJ2-1, is DSGVTQTPKHLITATGQRVTLRCSPRSGDLSVYWYQQSLDQGLQFLIQYYNGEERAKGNILERFSAQQFPDLHSELNLSSLELGDSALYFCASSAGASGGANEQFFGPGTRLTVL.

The J gene is TRBJ1-2, the V gene TRBV18, with a weak D call TRBD1 (5 bases). CDR1 KGHSH and CDR2 LQKENI come from the germline V gene. V was pared by 0 bases and J by 6 bases, with 17 bases between. This CDR3 comprises 16 residues. CDR3 nucleotides: TGTGCCAGCTCACCACCCTCGCAGGGAGGTGGTGATGGCTACACCTTC. Translated: CASSPPSQGGGDGYTF.

This sequence joins TRBV18 and TRBJ2-1; 7 nucleotides align to TRBD1. This CDR3 has 14 amino acids. Germline lookup yields CDR1 KGHSH and CDR2 LQKENI. The trim removed 8 bases at V and 4 bases at J, leaving 8 bases unmatched. The CDR3 DNA reads TGTGCCAGCACGAACAGGGGTCAGTACAATGAGCAGTTCTTC. Its protein is CASTNRGQYNEQFF.

A word on this clone: Other DNA sequences in this sample translate to the same CDR3. This chain joins TRBV2 and TRBJ1-1; the match to TRBD1 covers 7 bases. With V trimmed by 4 bases and J by 1 base, 0 bases remained unmatched. The germline gives CDR1 SNHLY, CDR2 FYNNEI. The CDR3 covers 13 residues. The CDR3 protein is CASSGQGNTEAFF. For the CDR3, the DNA is TGTGCCAGCAGTGGACAGGGGAACACTGAAGCTTTCTTT.

The V call is TRBV25-1, the J call TRBJ1-1; no reliable D call. Germline V gene data show CDR1 as MGHDK and CDR2 as SYGVNS. The CDR3 is made up of 14 amino acids. Trimming shortened V by 2 bases and J by 4 bases, and 11 bases separated the two germline ends. The CDR3 reads CASSERRSSTEAFF. The CDR3 region has the DNA TGTGCCAGCAGTGAAAGGCGTAGCAGCACTGAAGCTTTCTTT.